This T cell receptor beta chain was observed in a study of blood T cell repertoires in COVID-19. Per the germline V gene, CDR1 is SNHLY and CDR2 is FYNNEI. Trimming took 7 bases from V and 8 from J, leaving 17 bases between them. There are 14 residues in the CDR3. Profiling relied on immunoSEQ multiplex PCR, and the TCRdb table lists in-frame clones only, not all of them. The sample carries approximately 25,000 clones, around 90% recorded once. This receptor was obtained from a man in his 70s with active COVID-19. The V and J genes are TRBV2 and TRBJ1-4; no definite D call. Sequencing used peripheral blood. Here the CDR3 DNA reads TGTGCCAGCACCGCATATGGTGGAGCCGAAAAACTGTTTTTT. It yields the protein CASTAYGGAEKLFF.